A single sample is the source of the 10 T cell receptor beta chains below, sequenced in a study of OX40 agonist ivuxolimab in advanced cancers. Assay used: immunoSEQ multiplex PCR; TCRdb lists only in-frame clones, some missing. Of just under 100,000 clones in the sample, roughly 94% were seen once. The source material was CD4+ or CD8+ T cells sorted from blood, sampled in a trial of the OX40 agonist ivuxolimab. These receptor sequences come from an adult with an advanced solid tumor such as melanoma, head and neck, liver or kidney cancer.

The rearrangement links TRBV5-4 to TRBJ2-7; D might be TRBD2 (8 bases). The CDR3 spans 15 residues. CDR1 and CDR2 from the germline V gene are SGHNT and YYREEE (reference sequence). Trimming took off 3 bases at V and 3 bases at J, with 16 bases between the two ends. This chain's CDR3 is CASSSGGGQIYEQYF. The CDR3 DNA reads as TGTGCCAGCAGCTCGGGAGGGGGACAGATCTACGAGCAGTACTTC.

The genes are TRBV6-5 and TRBJ2-7; the D is unclear. The CDR3 extends over 15 amino acids. The V and J ends lost 3 bases and 3 bases respectively, with 15 bases between them. The germline gives CDR1 MNHEY, CDR2 SVGAGI. CDR3 protein: CASSYYVGGSYEQYF. The CDR3 coding sequence is TGTGCCAGCAGTTATTATGTGGGCGGCAGCTACGAGCAGTACTTC.

The chain carries TRBV10-3 and TRBJ2-1; 12 positions match TRBD2. V shed 1 base and J 6 bases; nucleotides not matched to a gene: 7. The germline gives CDR1 ENHRY, CDR2 SYGVKD. CDR3 size: 17 residues. In DNA form, the CDR3 reads TGTGCCATCAGTGAGTGGGCTAGCGGGAGGGCCCGCAATGAGCAGTTCTTC. It yields the protein CAISEWASGRARNEQFF.

V is TRBV29-1 and J is TRBJ1-2; D unresolved. The germline V gene has CDR1 SQVTM and CDR2 ANQGSEA. V lost 5 bases, J lost 6 bases, and 16 bases lay in between. CDR3 length: 13 amino acids. CDR3 coding DNA: TGCAGCGTTCGTGCAAGAGAAGGAGATGGCTACACCTTC. Protein product: CSVRAREGDGYTF.

The chain joins TRBV10-1 to TRBJ1-2; unclear D gene. Trimming cost V 0 bases and J 4 bases, with 6 bases left between them. The CDR3 sequence is 13 residues long. CDR1 is WNHNN and CDR2 is SYGVQD in the germline V gene (reference sequence). DNA for the CDR3: TGCGCCAGCAGTGAGTCAGGAACCTATGGCTACACCTTC. Protein sequence: CASSESGTYGYTF.

CDR3 nucleotides: TGCGCCAGCTCCAGGACAGGGGATAATTCACCCCTCCACTTT. It translates to CASSRTGDNSPLHF. The V and J genes are TRBV5-1 and TRBJ1-6; 9 bases align to TRBD1. Trimming removed 7 bases from V and 5 bases from J; junction bases left unmatched: 4. CDR1 and CDR2 from the germline V gene are SGHRS and YFSETQ. The CDR3 covers 14 residues.

The chain joins TRBV18 to TRBJ1-4; D unclear. Looked up from germline, CDR1 is KGHSH and CDR2 is LQKENI. The CDR3 length is 14 residues. V lost 2 bases and J 3 bases, leaving 7 bases between the germline ends. CDR3 loop: CASSPGGPNEKLFF. The CDR3 DNA sequence: TGTGCCAGCTCACCAGGAGGTCCTAATGAAAAACTGTTTTTT.

The rearrangement uses TRBV5-8 and TRBJ2-7, with 10 bases lining up with TRBD1. This CDR3 is 16 amino acids long. Germline CDR1 is SGHTS and CDR2 is YDEGEE. V gave up 5 bases and J gave up 4 bases; unmatched junction bases: 12. The CDR3 here is CASSPPGQGFSYEQYF. Written as DNA, the CDR3 is TGTGCCAGCAGTCCTCCGGGACAGGGGTTTTCGTACGAGCAGTACTTC.

The chain employs TRBV7-2 and TRBJ1-2; no clear D gene. The germline gives CDR1 SGHTA, CDR2 FQGNSA. CDR3 length equals 13 residues. V dropped 5 bases and J dropped 10 bases, with 17 bases sitting between them. In DNA, the CDR3 is TGTGCCAGCAGCCCCCAGGTCGGGTTTTCCTACACCTTC. It specifies CASSPQVGFSYTF.

In DNA, the CDR3 is TGTGCCAGCAGCCCCGGACTAGCGGGGGGGGCGGGAAATGAGCAGTTCTTC. Its protein is CASSPGLAGGAGNEQFF. V gene TRBV7-9 combines with J gene TRBJ2-1; TRBD2 agrees at 15 bases. Germline V gene data show CDR1 as SEHNR and CDR2 as FQNEAQ (reference sequence). This CDR3 comprises 17 residues. The trim removed 5 bases at V and 7 bases at J, leaving 9 bases unmatched.